This TCR beta chain is from a study of identical twins. General study findings and limits: The conclusions drew on cross-sectional statistical analysis instead of tracking the same donors.

CDR3 length equals 11 residues. The junction had 1 base not matched to a gene; V was cut back by 5 bases and J by 7 bases. Germline V gives CDR1 MNHEY, CDR2 SVGAGI. This clonotype was seen at least ten times. Its antigen is as yet unknown. From the 5' RACE reads, TCRdb called clonotypes with MiXCR, one entry per CDR3 protein. The sample records 500,000 to 550,000 distinct CDR3 sequences, 22% being singletons. These sequences were also reported in another study, on T cells expressing NK-cell markers. According to that study: NKG2C+ dominant clonotypes from 6 or 7 donors made up roughly 1.0-8% of CD8+ T cells.

This receptor was identified in a young woman in good health. Sequencing was performed on CD4+ T cells sorted from blood. The rearrangement uses TRBV6-5 and TRBJ1-1; 7 bases align to TRBD1. The CDR3 loop reads CASSRQGEAFF. The CDR3 bases are TGTGCCAGCAGTCGACAGGGTGAAGCTTTCTTT.